Each of the 21 T cell receptor beta chains below was sequenced from the same sample in a study of shared clonotypes between healthy human individuals. Here immunoSEQ multiplex PCR was the method, and the copy in TCRdb shows in-frame clones only, minus some. The table has roughly 2.1 million clones, about 93% seen once. The naive CD8 subset, CD45RO-negative cells positively selected for CCR7, excluded terminally differentiated effector memory CD45RA+ cells. The sequenced material came from naive CD8+ T cells from PBMCs. These receptors all come from a young man in good health. Some clones in this sample may be carry-over from other donors' samples.

The chain couples TRBV10-3 to TRBJ1-2; no firm D call. There are 14 residues in the CDR3. Trimming took 3 bases from V and 4 from J, leaving 12 bases between them. CDR1 and CDR2 from the germline V gene are ENHRY and SYGVKD. CDR3 amino acids: CAISETVGFYGYTF. The CDR3 bases are TGTGCCATCAGTGAAACGGTGGGTTTCTATGGCTACACCTTC.

The chain employs TRBV28 and TRBJ2-7; no clear D gene. Germline values: CDR1 MDHEN, CDR2 SYDVKM. The CDR3 spans 12 residues. Between the trimmed V and J ends, which lost 6 bases and 4 bases, there was a span of 10 bases. CDR3 region: CASSPFAYEQYF. CDR3 DNA sequence: TGTGCCAGCAGCCCCTTTGCATACGAGCAGTACTTC.

The chain has TRBV6-5 and TRBJ1-1; D is unresolved. Germline V gene sequence: CDR1 MNHEY, CDR2 SVGAGI. This CDR3 spans 14 amino acids. Trimming removed 0 bases at V and 5 bases at J, with 10 bases between. This chain's CDR3 is CASSYSESQTEAFF. The CDR3 nucleotides read TGTGCCAGCAGTTACTCTGAGAGTCAAACTGAAGCTTTCTTT.

The chain joins TRBV19 to TRBJ1-1; D is unclear. Trimming cost V 5 bases and J 3 bases, with 13 bases left between them. The CDR3 covers 14 residues. Germline CDR1 is LNHDA and CDR2 is SQIVND (reference sequence). The CDR3 is CASSAHGSDTEAFF. CDR3 DNA: TGTGCCAGTAGTGCCCATGGGAGCGACACTGAAGCTTTCTTT.

The CDR3 coding sequence is TGTGCCAGCAGTTACTCGGTAGGGGCTGTCTATGAGCAGTTCTTC. Amino acids: CASSYSVGAVYEQFF. This sequence joins TRBV6-6 and TRBJ2-1; possible D gene TRBD1, 5 bases. This CDR3 is built from 15 residues. Trimming took 0 bases from V and 8 from J, leaving 14 bases between them. Germline V gives CDR1 MNHNY, CDR2 SVGAGI (reference sequence).

The chain combines TRBV18 with TRBJ2-3, with D perhaps matching TRBD1 or TRBD2 (5 bases each). Trimming removed 6 bases at V and 0 bases at J, with 13 bases between. The germline V gene has CDR1 KGHSH and CDR2 LQKENI. The CDR3 is 15 residues long. DNA of the CDR3: TGTGCCAGCTCGCCGGGACCTCCTAGCACAGATACGCAGTATTTT. Its translation is CASSPGPPSTDTQYF.

The chain combines TRBV7-8 with TRBJ1-2; TRBD1 is a possible D gene (5 bases). CDR3 size: 16 residues. Looked up from germline, CDR1 is SGHVS and CDR2 is FQNEAQ. V dropped 4 bases and J dropped 0 bases, with 15 bases sitting between them. As DNA, the CDR3 is TGTGCCAGCAGCTCATTGGGGGTCGGATCTAACTATGGCTACACCTTC. Protein product: CASSSLGVGSNYGYTF.

The rearrangement uses TRBV4-3 and TRBJ1-3, with no clear D. Germline-derived CDR1 and CDR2 are LGHNA and YSLEER. There are 15 residues in the CDR3. Trimming cost V 1 base and J 0 bases, with 7 bases left between them. DNA of the CDR3: TGCGCCAGCAGCCAAGTCCCAGGCTCTGGAAACACCATATATTTT. Protein product: CASSQVPGSGNTIYF.

The chain has TRBV4-1 and TRBJ2-7; D not certain. The CDR3 consists of 17 residues. The ends were cut back, 1 base at V and 4 bases at J, with 20 bases in the middle. The germline V gene has CDR1 MGHRA and CDR2 YSYEKL. The CDR3 DNA is TGCGCCAGCAGCCAAGCCAGGACCCTCCTGGTCGATTACGAGCAGTACTTC. Residues: CASSQARTLLVDYEQYF.

This CDR3 is CASSPDHTEAFF. The CDR3 nucleotides read TGTGCCAGCAGCCCTGATCACACTGAAGCTTTCTTT. This chain uses TRBV21-1 with TRBJ1-1. TRBV21-1 corresponds to a pseudogene. This CDR3 is 12 amino acids long.

The chain carries TRBV29-1 and TRBJ1-2, with a weak D call TRBD1 (6 bases). The CDR3 is made up of 14 amino acids. Trimming shortened V by 4 bases and J by 0 bases, and 12 bases separated the two germline ends. Germline values: CDR1 SQVTM, CDR2 ANQGSEA. This CDR3 reads CSVAHRDANYGYTF. CDR3 bases: TGCAGCGTTGCCCACAGGGATGCTAACTATGGCTACACCTTC.

The V and J genes are TRBV10-2 and TRBJ2-2; TRBD2 is a possible D gene (6 bases). This CDR3 is 14 amino acids long. Germline assignment: CDR1 WSHSY and CDR2 SAAADI. The germline V and J ends were trimmed by 5 bases and 6 bases, with 13 bases remaining between them. Here the CDR3 DNA reads TGCGCCAGCAGTCGACTAGTGGGGTCCGGGGAGCTGTTTTTT. This encodes CASSRLVGSGELFF.

This clone was picked up one time. The chain recombines TRBV7-9 with TRBJ1-4, with a tentative D call TRBD1 (5 bases). The length of the CDR3 is 15 residues. Per germline, CDR1 SEHNR and CDR2 FQNEAQ (reference sequence). V gave up 2 bases and J gave up 8 bases, with 15 bases separating them. CDR3 sequence: CASSLTTLEGEKLFF. The CDR3 DNA reads as TGTGCCAGCAGCTTAACGACTTTAGAGGGGGAAAAACTGTTTTTT. Full variable domain (outside the CDR3, taken from reference TRBV7-9 and TRBJ1-4): DTGVSQNPRHKITKRGQNVTFRCDPISEHNRLYWYRQTLGQGPEFLTYFQNEAQLEKSRLLSDRFSAERPKGSFSTLEIQRTEQGDSAMYLCASSLTTLEGEKLFFGSGTQLSVL.

V gene TRBV10-3 combines with J gene TRBJ2-5; 11 nucleotides line up with TRBD2. Germline-derived CDR1 and CDR2 are ENHRY and SYGVKD. The length of the CDR3 is 15 residues. V was clipped by 2 bases and J by 5 bases; unmatched bases: 4. The CDR3 here is CAISEGVAGGETQYF. CDR3 coding DNA: TGTGCCATCAGTGAGGGAGTAGCGGGAGGGGAGACCCAGTACTTC.

The gene calls are TRBV7-3 and TRBJ1-1; maybe TRBD1 (5 bases). V was clipped by 2 bases and J by 5 bases, with 21 bases between them. CDR1 is SGHTA and CDR2 is FQGTGA in the germline V gene. The CDR3 sequence is 17 residues long. CDR3 residues: CASSLSPIWGSGTEAFF. The CDR3 region has the DNA TGTGCCAGCAGCTTATCGCCCATTTGGGGCTCCGGGACTGAAGCTTTCTTT.

The chain employs TRBV19 and TRBJ1-1, with no clear D. The germline V gene encodes CDR1 LNHDA and CDR2 SQIVND (reference sequence). V lost 6 bases and J 1 base, leaving 12 bases between the germline ends. CDR3 length equals 14 residues. Here the CDR3 DNA reads TGTGCCAGTAGCCTTGGGCAGGCGAACACTGAAGCTTTCTTT. Translating gives CASSLGQANTEAFF.

The chain combines TRBV7-9 with TRBJ1-5; 9 bases agree with TRBD1. V trimming: 3 bases; J trimming: 5 bases; junction bases outside the gene matches: 5. Germline CDR1 SEHNR, CDR2 FQNEAQ (reference sequence). CDR3 length: 15 residues. The CDR3 region is CASSLDTGGYQPQHF. The CDR3 DNA sequence: TGTGCCAGCAGCTTGGATACAGGGGGCTATCAGCCCCAGCATTTT.

The V call is TRBV6-5, the J call TRBJ2-5, with 9 bases that match TRBD2. CDR1 and CDR2 (germline): MNHEY, SVGAGI. This CDR3 has 16 amino acids. The J segment lost 4 bases and the V segment lost 4 bases, leaving 10 bases of the junction unmatched. The CDR3 region has the DNA TGTGCCAGCAGTTGGGGACTAGCCCGGGGGACAGAGACCCAGTACTTC. The encoded protein is CASSWGLARGTETQYF.

The chain employs TRBV6-6 and TRBJ1-1, with a possible D match to TRBD1 (6 bases). The CDR3 loop spans 16 amino acids. CDR1 and CDR2 from the germline V gene are MNHNY and SVGAGI (reference sequence). Trimming took off 2 bases at V and 2 bases at J, with 15 bases between the two ends. The CDR3 loop reads CASSYPPGQSNTEAFF. The CDR3 DNA sequence: TGTGCCAGCAGTTACCCACCCGGACAGAGTAACACTGAAGCTTTCTTT.

This clone was seen just once. The chain joins TRBV19 to TRBJ2-2; D is uncertain. The CDR3 has 16 residues. Trimming cost V 6 bases and J 3 bases, with 17 bases left between them. Germline V CDR1 and CDR2: LNHDA, SQIVND (reference sequence). CDR3 sequence (DNA): TGTGCCAGTAGATCCCGGACCGAACCTTACACCGGGGAGCTGTTTTTT. Encoded protein: CASRSRTEPYTGELFF.

This clone turned up a few times. This chain links TRBV19 with TRBJ2-2; the D is unclear. V gave up 2 bases and J gave up 1 base, with 8 bases separating them. The germline CDR1 and CDR2 sequences are LNHDA and SQIVND (reference sequence). The length of the CDR3 is 15 residues. CDR3 protein: CASSINPGNTGELFF. CDR3 DNA sequence: TGTGCCAGTAGTATAAACCCGGGGAACACCGGGGAGCTGTTTTTT.